The 13 T cell receptor beta chains below were found in one sample sequenced in a study of blood T cell repertoires in COVID-19 (dated by TCRdb to 2020 to 2022). The library was produced with the immunoSEQ multiplex PCR assay. What TCRdb holds here is the immuneACCESS table cut down to in-frame rearrangements. Part of the clones is not present; checked against another copy, under half of the missing clones reflect an unresolved V gene, and the others are unexplained. This sample is represented by 150,000 to 200,000 clones; approximately 80% of them were singletons. Clones ranked in the top ten supply around 13% of the sample. The sample was PBMCs or T cells enriched from blood (not recorded which). The receptors here all came from a woman aged 55-69 years who had recovered from COVID-19.

This sequence joins TRBV13 and TRBJ1-2; TRBD1 matches 9 bases. J was trimmed by 5 bases and V by 5 bases; bases with no gene match: 6. This CDR3 comprises 14 residues. Germline assignment: CDR1 PRHDT and CDR2 FYEKMQ (reference sequence). The CDR3 nucleotides are TGTGCCAGCAGCAGATCACAGGGGGCGTATGGCTACACCTTC. This sequence encodes CASSRSQGAYGYTF. The entire variable domain, with the rest obtained from reference TRBV13 and TRBJ1-2, is as follows: AAGVIQSPRHLIKEKRETATLKCYPIPRHDTVYWYQQGPGQDPQFLISFYEKMQSDKGSIPDRFSAQQFSDYHSELNMSSLELGDSALYFCASSRSQGAYGYTFGSGTRLTVV.

DNA of the CDR3: TGTGCCAGCAGTGACAGGGGGACCGGGGAGCTGTTTTTT. Protein product: CASSDRGTGELFF. The chain uses TRBV12-3 or TRBV12-4 and TRBJ2-2, with TRBD1 matching 9 bases. This CDR3 is built from 13 residues. Losses at the gene ends were 5 bases for V and 5 bases for J; bases not matched to a gene: 0.

V and J are TRBV9 and TRBJ1-1; 9 positions agree with TRBD1. Trimming removed 0 bases from V and 5 bases from J; junction bases left unmatched: 8. The CDR3 contains 16 residues. Germline CDR1 is SGDLS and CDR2 is YYNGEE. Here the CDR3 reads CASSVDGQGRGTEAFF. The CDR3 region has the DNA TGTGCCAGCAGCGTAGACGGACAGGGGCGTGGGACTGAAGCTTTCTTT.

V and J are TRBV5-4 and TRBJ2-7; 16 bases fit TRBD2. Germline V gene data show CDR1 as SGHNT and CDR2 as YYREEE (reference sequence). With V trimmed by 5 bases and J by 5 bases, 4 bases remained unmatched. The CDR3 sequence is 15 residues long. CDR3 residues: CASSSGTSGRDEQYF. CDR3 coding DNA: TGTGCCAGCAGTTCCGGGACTAGCGGGAGGGACGAGCAGTACTTC.

This chain joins TRBV6-6 and TRBJ2-1; D is possibly TRBD2 (6 bases). CDR1 is MNHNY and CDR2 is SVGAGI in the germline V gene (reference sequence). The CDR3 contains 14 residues. The V end lost 0 bases, the J end lost 7 bases, and 10 bases lay between the germline ends. The CDR3 DNA sequence: TGTGCCAGCAGTTACTCTACTAGCAGGAATGAGCAGTTCTTC. Residues: CASSYSTSRNEQFF.

The chain carries TRBV5-5 and TRBJ2-2, with D perhaps matching TRBD2 (6 bases). Trimming pared 4 bases from V and 4 bases from J, leaving 8 bases between. Germline CDR1 SGHKS, CDR2 YYEKEE (reference sequence). This CDR3 has 13 amino acids. The CDR3 nucleotides are TGTGCCAGCAGCGCGGGGATCACCGGGGAGCTGTTTTTT. It yields the protein CASSAGITGELFF.

In this sample, this clone turned up a few times. The chain links TRBV4-2 to TRBJ1-2; maybe TRBD1 (6 bases). Germline V gene lookup returns CDR1 LGHNA and CDR2 YNFKEQ. Trimming took 0 bases from V and 5 from J, leaving 7 bases between them. The CDR3 has 13 residues. CDR3 loop: CASSQEQGYGYTF. CDR3 DNA sequence: TGTGCCAGCAGCCAAGAACAGGGATATGGCTACACCTTC.

The rearrangement uses TRBV5-1 and TRBJ1-4; 10 bases match TRBD1. The CDR3 has 16 amino acids. Germline V CDR1 and CDR2: SGHRS, YFSETQ. With V trimmed by 1 base and J by 8 bases, 8 bases remained unmatched. CDR3 protein: CASSLWGQGRSEKLFF. CDR3 bases: TGCGCCAGCAGCTTGTGGGGACAGGGGAGGTCGGAAAAACTGTTTTTT.

This rearrangement joins TRBV5-1 to TRBJ1-1; TRBD1 agrees at 7 bases. The CDR3 extends over 14 amino acids. Looked up from germline, CDR1 is SGHRS and CDR2 is YFSETQ. With 3 bases clipped from V and 5 bases from J, the junction kept 7 bases outside the gene matches. CDR3 sequence: CASSSQGGRTEAFF. The CDR3 bases are TGCGCCAGCAGCTCCCAGGGGGGTAGGACTGAAGCTTTCTTT.

This clone was seen a handful of times. V usage is TRBV10-2 and J usage is TRBJ2-2, with 9 bases identical to TRBD2. The CDR3 loop spans 15 amino acids. CDR1 WSHSY and CDR2 SAAADI come from the germline V gene. V gave up 5 bases and J gave up 5 bases; unmatched junction bases: 6. The CDR3 DNA reads TGCGCCAGCAGTTTGTGGCTAGCGGGGACCGGGGAGCTGTTTTTT. This sequence encodes CASSLWLAGTGELFF.

V is TRBV5-1 and J is TRBJ1-1; 11 bases fit TRBD1. CDR1 SGHRS and CDR2 YFSETQ come from the germline V gene. The CDR3 is 17 amino acids. V shed 9 bases, J shed 3 bases, and the junction held 16 bases outside the gene matches. CDR3 sequence: CATTPGTGGFGDTEAFF. The CDR3 DNA sequence: TGCGCCACCACCCCCGGGACAGGGGGATTTGGGGACACTGAAGCTTTCTTT.

The chain employs TRBV5-4 and TRBJ1-2; D is unclear. V lost 3 bases to trimming and J lost 4 bases, with 22 bases between them. The CDR3 contains 17 residues. Germline V gene sequence: CDR1 SGHNT, CDR2 YYREEE (reference sequence). CDR3 bases: TGTGCCAGCAGCTCCCGATCCAACGTCGGGGAATCCTATGGCTACACCTTC. This sequence encodes CASSSRSNVGESYGYTF.

This chain connects TRBV4-1 to TRBJ1-2; D perhaps matches TRBD1 (6 bases). CDR3 length equals 17 residues. The V gene lost 3 bases and the J gene lost 8 bases, with 25 bases spanning the gap. CDR1 and CDR2 from the germline V gene are MGHRA and YSYEKL. CDR3 in DNA: TGCGCCAGCAGCCAGGGGACATTCGTGAGGGCCTCCGAGGGCTACACCTTC. Translation: CASSQGTFVRASEGYTF.